This T cell receptor beta chain was captured in a study of molecular identifiers for immune sequencing clone quantification. TCRdb redid the calling of the PCR reads with MiXCR, one entry per CDR3 protein. The table shows around 94,000 distinct CDR3 sequences, with under 40% occurring only once. The ends were cut back, 8 bases at V and 2 bases at J, with 12 bases in the middle. The CDR3 has 14 residues. This clonotype came up once. With a much larger clone just one base away, this may be a read error. Naive CD8 T cells were sorted as CD8+CD4-CCR7+CD45RA+. The sequenced sample consisted of naive CD8+ T cells from blood, with Jurkat cell RNA spiked in. Subset noted: FACS-sorted CD8+CD4-CCR7+CD45RA+ naive T cells. The rearrangement joins TRBV12-3 or TRBV12-4 to TRBJ2-2; no firm D call. The receptor comes from a human donor in good health. Some libraries in this study had Jurkat cell RNA spiked in. The CDR3 bases are TGTGCCAGCTATGCGGCACCTAACACCGGGGAGCTGTTTTTT. It yields the protein CASYAAPNTGELFF.